This T cell receptor (beta chain) was sequenced for a study of Ad26.COV2.S vaccination and SARS-CoV-2 variants. Study-level results: CD8+ and CD4+ T cells specific for spike reportedly responded with substantial breadth after vaccination.

Worth noting for this clone: The antigen is not known.

CDR1 and CDR2 (germline): MDHEN, SYDVKM. Trimming left V 10 bases short and J 5 bases short, with 14 bases between. The length of the CDR3 is 12 residues. Specified treatment: around 19 received Ad26.COV2.S at low or high dose, single or two shots; roughly five received placebo; per-sample allocation not given. Day 63 following the first vaccine or placebo injection was when the samples were taken. Here immunoSEQ multiplex PCR was the method, and the copy in TCRdb shows in-frame clones only, minus some. In the table there are about 280,000 clones, 87% of which are singletons. The specimen was peripheral blood, collected in a trial of Ad26.COV2.S vaccine versus placebo. This receptor was identified in a person aged 18-60 years who received the Ad26.COV2.S COVID-19 vaccine or a placebo. The rearrangement joins TRBV28 to TRBJ1-2; TRBD1 might be the D (6 bases). CDR3 DNA: TGTGCCACCCGAGGGGGTTCTTATGGCTACACCTTC. Its translation: CATRGGSYGYTF.